These 28 T cell receptor beta chains originate from one sample sequenced in a study of blood T cells in healthy people across ages. Through a sample-barcoded 5' primer and a J-beta primer mix, a second PCR was run for roughly 6 to 11 cycles. One entry per CDR3 protein, called by TCRdb with MiXCR from the 5' RACE reads. The sample yields about 930,000 distinct CDR3 sequences, almost 30% seen once. The same sample was also studied in work on T cells of mothers and their children.

The sequenced sample was blood. The receptors derive from a woman aged 40 to 55 in good health.

This clonotype has more than one count but fewer than ten. The chain uses TRBV6-5 and TRBJ1-1; possible D gene TRBD1, 5 bases. Germline CDR1 and CDR2: MNHEY and SVGAGI. Trimming removed 0 bases from V and 0 bases from J, with 14 bases in between. CDR3 length: 17 amino acids. CDR3 nucleotides: TGTGCCAGCAGTTACTCGTTATTTAGGGGTATGAACACTGAAGCTTTCTTT. This sequence encodes CASSYSLFRGMNTEAFF.

The chain carries TRBV19 and TRBJ1-1; D call uncertain. Germline V gene lookup returns CDR1 LNHDA and CDR2 SQIVND (reference sequence). CDR3 size: 14 residues. The V end lost 1 base, the J end lost 5 bases, and 11 bases lay between the germline ends. The CDR3 bases are TGTGCCAGTAGTATAGTTCCAGGCCAAACTGAAGCTTTCTTT. The encoded protein is CASSIVPGQTEAFF.

With respect to this clonotype: A much bigger clone sits one base away, suggesting this may be a read error. The chain has TRBV6-2 or TRBV6-3 and TRBJ2-7; perhaps D is TRBD1 or TRBD2 (5 bases each). V was shortened by 9 bases and J by 2 bases, with 14 bases between the two germline ends. Germline values: CDR1 MNHEY, CDR2 SVGEGT. The CDR3 has 13 amino acids. In nucleotides, the CDR3 is TGTGCCAGTATACCGGGACCAACCTACGAGCAGTACGTC. Protein sequence: CASIPGPTYEQYV.

The sample holds many counts of this clonotype. The chain employs TRBV28 and TRBJ1-2; no clear D gene. The germline CDR1 and CDR2 sequences are MDHEN and SYDVKM. The CDR3 has 15 amino acids. V lost 3 bases to trimming and J lost 0 bases, with 11 bases between them. The CDR3 loop is CASSFAGSSNYGYTF. The CDR3 nucleotides read TGTGCCAGCAGTTTCGCAGGATCCTCTAACTATGGCTACACCTTC.

This clonotype was picked up a small number of times. The rearrangement joins TRBV12-3 or TRBV12-4 to TRBJ1-1; D uncertain. The CDR3 extends over 13 amino acids. The ends were cut back, 3 bases at V and 3 bases at J, with 8 bases in the middle. Written as DNA, the CDR3 is TGTGCCAGCAGTTTTGACACTTACACTGAAGCTTTCTTT. It encodes CASSFDTYTEAFF.

The V call is TRBV7-9, the J call TRBJ2-5; D gene unclear. Germline V gene lookup returns CDR1 SEHNR and CDR2 FQNEAQ (reference sequence). The CDR3 length is 13 residues. V lost 5 bases, J lost 5 bases, and 12 bases lay in between. In DNA form, the CDR3 reads TGTGCCAGCAGCCCCCCGGCGTGGGAGACCCAGTACTTC. It codes for CASSPPAWETQYF.

This clonotype was counted only a few times. The chain joins TRBV4-1 to TRBJ2-4, with D maybe TRBD2 (7 bases). The germline gives CDR1 MGHRA, CDR2 YSYEKL. The CDR3 is 17 amino acids. Trimming took 0 bases from V and 2 from J, leaving 14 bases between them. DNA for the CDR3: TGCGCCAGCAGCCAAGAGAGGGGGGGGGTTACCAAAAACATTCAGTACTTC. It specifies CASSQERGGVTKNIQYF.

A remark on this clonotype: A much larger clone differs from this one at a single base, so this may be a read error. The chain couples TRBV11-1 to TRBJ2-1; D may match TRBD1 or TRBD2 (6 bases each). CDR3 length: 15 amino acids. Germline V gene sequence: CDR1 SGHAT, CDR2 FQDESV (reference sequence). Deletions cut 4 bases from V and 2 bases from J, with 12 bases between. The CDR3 DNA reads TGTGCCAGCAGCTATCGGGGGCGCGCCTACAATGAGCAGTTCTTC. It specifies CASSYRGRAYNEQFF.

J is TRBJ2-6 and V is TRBV27; TRBD1 is a possible D gene (6 bases). The CDR3 sequence is 17 residues long. Trimming removed 2 bases at V and 4 bases at J, with 15 bases between. Germline CDR1 reads MNHEY; CDR2 reads SMNVEV (reference sequence). The CDR3: CASSLGSTGSGANVLTF. The CDR3 region has the DNA TGTGCCAGCAGTTTAGGCTCCACAGGGTCCGGGGCCAACGTCCTGACTTTC.

The genes are TRBV7-2 and TRBJ2-2; 15 nucleotides agree with TRBD2. The CDR3 is 18 residues long. J was trimmed by 1 base and V by 5 bases; bases with no gene match: 5. Germline CDR1 is SGHTA and CDR2 is FQGNSA. The chain's CDR3 is CASSLRTSGGGNTGELFF. The DNA for the CDR3 is TGTGCCAGCAGCCTCCGGACTAGCGGGGGGGGGAACACCGGGGAGCTGTTTTTT. The whole variable domain, filled in from reference TRBV7-2 and TRBJ2-2, reads GAGVSQSPSNKVTEKGKDVELRCDPISGHTALYWYRQSLGQGLEFLIYFQGNSAPDKSGLPSDRFSAERTGGSVSTLTIQRTQQEDSAVYLCASSLRTSGGGNTGELFFGEGSRLTVL.

The table lists this clonotype with many counts. The rearrangement uses TRBV7-9 and TRBJ2-1, with D perhaps matching TRBD1 (6 bases). Between the trimmed V and J ends, which lost 5 bases and 4 bases, there was a span of 9 bases. This CDR3 region has 13 residues. In germline, CDR1 is SEHNR, CDR2 FQNEAQ (reference sequence). The CDR3 bases are TGTGCCAGCAGCCCAACAGGGTACAATGAGCAGTTCTTC. Translating gives CASSPTGYNEQFF.

This clonotype was detected many times. The chain has TRBV4-1 and TRBJ1-5; 10 positions match TRBD1. This CDR3 is 16 amino acids long. With 1 base clipped from V and 4 bases from J, the junction kept 4 bases outside the gene matches. Germline V gene data show CDR1 as MGHRA and CDR2 as YSYEKL. The DNA for the CDR3 is TGCGCCAGCAGCCAAGCGGGACAGGGGCCGAATCAGCCCCAGCATTTT. Protein: CASSQAGQGPNQPQHF.

This clonotype came up many times. The chain employs TRBV25-1 and TRBJ2-3; 9 bases agree with TRBD1. The CDR3 runs to 13 residues. Trimming removed 4 bases from V and 10 bases from J; junction bases left unmatched: 6. CDR1 is MGHDK and CDR2 is SYGVNS in the germline V gene. The CDR3 loop reads CASSAQDRGSQYF. The CDR3 DNA is TGTGCCAGCAGTGCGCAGGACAGGGGATCGCAGTATTTT.

The chain uses TRBV20-1 and TRBJ2-4; D might be TRBD1 (6 bases). The CDR3 has 15 amino acids. Trimming removed 6 bases at V and 1 base at J, with 16 bases between. Germline CDR1 reads DFQATT; CDR2 reads SNEGSKA (reference sequence). The CDR3 DNA reads TGCAGTGCAGGGTCAGGGGATGTGGCCAAAAACATTCAGTACTTC. Translating gives CSAGSGDVAKNIQYF.

This clonotype was observed at least ten times. V and J are TRBV7-3 and TRBJ2-5; no definite D call. Trimming stripped 0 bases from V and 4 bases from J, with 6 bases between. The CDR3 spans 13 residues. The V gene's germline CDR1 is SGHTA and CDR2 FQGTGA. The CDR3 spells CASSLTLGETQYF. Written as DNA, the CDR3 is TGTGCCAGCAGCTTAACACTGGGAGAGACCCAGTACTTC.

This chain joins TRBV5-1 and TRBJ1-5; TRBD1 agrees at 9 bases. V trimming: 0 bases; J trimming: 6 bases; junction bases outside the gene matches: 4. The germline V gene has CDR1 SGHRS and CDR2 YFSETQ. The CDR3 is made up of 15 amino acids. The DNA for the CDR3 is TGCGCCAGCAGCTTGGACAGGGGGCGAGGTCAGCCCCAGCATTTT. It is translated as CASSLDRGRGQPQHF.

This clonotype was counted between two and nine times. The V gene is TRBV6-5, the J gene TRBJ1-5; weak D call: TRBD1 (5 bases). The CDR3 sequence is 16 residues long. Trimming removed 5 bases at V and 7 bases at J, with 21 bases between. Germline V gene lookup returns CDR1 MNHEY and CDR2 SVGAGI. The CDR3 loop is CASSRFGGVSGQPQHF. The CDR3 DNA reads TGTGCCAGCAGTCGTTTTGGGGGGGTTTCAGGGCAGCCCCAGCATTTT.

This clonotype was recorded once. This clone may be a read error of a much larger clone one base away. The rearrangement links TRBV6-5 to TRBJ2-1, with 10 positions matching TRBD2. The CDR3 consists of 15 residues. Germline lookup yields CDR1 MNHEY and CDR2 SVGAGI. Here the CDR3 DNA reads TGTGCCAACAGTTACGGACTAGCGGTCTACAATGAGCAGTTCTTC. This sequence encodes CANSYGLAVYNEQFF.

Note on this clonotype: This may arise from a read error, as a much more abundant clone is one base away. V and J are TRBV5-6 and TRBJ2-7; possible D gene TRBD1, 6 bases. Germline values: CDR1 SGHDT, CDR2 YYEEEE. The V end was cut by 0 bases, the J end by 8 bases, with 24 bases between. This CDR3 spans 17 amino acids. The CDR3 sequence is CASSLAVVGHRVHKQYF. The CDR3 nucleotides are TGTGCCAGCAGCTTGGCCGTCGTCGGACACAGGGTTCACAAGCAGTACTTC.

This chain connects TRBV11-2 to TRBJ1-2; D is uncertain. The CDR3 totals 16 residues. The germline V and J ends were trimmed by 1 base and 0 bases, with 12 bases remaining between them. CDR1 and CDR2 from the germline V gene are SGHAT and FQNNGV. The CDR3 DNA reads TGTGCCAGCAGCTTAGTCGAGGGATCAGCTAACTATGGCTACACCTTC. Translating gives CASSLVEGSANYGYTF.

As concerns this clonotype: A much larger clone lies a single base off, so this may be a read error. The chain carries TRBV9 and TRBJ2-1; D is unresolved. This CDR3 spans 12 amino acids. The V gene's germline CDR1 is SGDLS and CDR2 YYNGEE. V was trimmed by 3 bases and J by 10 bases, leaving 11 bases between them. The CDR3 nucleotides read TGTGCCAGCAGCGCAGACTTCATCGAGCAGTTCTTC. It codes for CASSADFIEQFF.

The chain employs TRBV10-3 and TRBJ2-3; tentatively, D is TRBD1 (5 bases). Trimming cost V 6 bases and J 0 bases, with 16 bases left between them. The germline gives CDR1 ENHRY, CDR2 SYGVKD. The CDR3 consists of 16 residues. The CDR3 DNA reads TGTGCCATCAGGCAGACAGTCCTTTCTAGCACAGATACGCAGTATTTT. Amino acid sequence: CAIRQTVLSSTDTQYF.

There are a few counts of this clonotype. This chain uses TRBV28 with TRBJ2-7, with D perhaps given as TRBD1 or TRBD2 (6 bases each). This CDR3 has 16 amino acids. Trimming stripped 6 bases from V and 2 bases from J, with 20 bases between. The germline V gene encodes CDR1 MDHEN and CDR2 SYDVKM. CDR3 bases: TGTGCCAGCAGGTCCCCCCGGGGGCTGGCCCCCTACGAGCAGTACTTC. This translates into CASRSPRGLAPYEQYF.

This clonotype turned up a few times. The gene calls are TRBV3-1 and TRBJ2-7; D is undetermined. V was pared by 0 bases and J by 7 bases, with 7 bases between. This CDR3 has 12 residues. Germline CDR1 and CDR2: LGHDT and YNNKEL (reference sequence). DNA for the CDR3: TGTGCCAGCAGCCAAGACGGTGGGGAGCAGTACTTC. Residues: CASSQDGGEQYF.

Points on this clonotype: Since a much larger clone is just one base distant, this may be a read error. This sequence joins TRBV7-2 and TRBJ1-1; D is unclear. CDR1 and CDR2 (germline): SGHTA, FQGNSA. This CDR3 has 15 residues. The CDR3 here is CACSLDQARNTEAFF. The CDR3 DNA follows: TGTGCCTGCAGCTTAGATCAGGCCAGGAACACTGAAGCTTTCTTT.

This clonotype came up many times. V and J are TRBV29-1 and TRBJ2-1; either TRBD1 or TRBD2 may fit D (5 bases each). Looked up from germline, CDR1 is SQVTM and CDR2 is ANQGSEA. V lost 6 bases and J lost 4, with 10 bases in between. CDR3 length: 12 amino acids. Here the CDR3 reads CSVGTQYNEQFF. The CDR3 DNA follows: TGCAGCGTCGGGACCCAGTACAATGAGCAGTTCTTC.

The chain joins TRBV20-1 to TRBJ2-7; 9 bases align to TRBD1. This CDR3 has 14 amino acids. The germline V gene encodes CDR1 DFQATT and CDR2 SNEGSKA (reference sequence). Germline trimming cut 4 bases from V and 7 bases from J; bases unmatched to any gene: 11. The CDR3 loop reads CSANLWTGAEEQYF. DNA of the CDR3: TGCAGTGCTAACCTTTGGACAGGGGCTGAGGAGCAGTACTTC.

This clonotype was counted between two and nine times. This chain connects TRBV10-3 to TRBJ2-1, with 14 positions matching TRBD2. CDR3 length: 15 amino acids. Unmatched junction bases numbered 0, after V lost 0 bases and J lost 8 bases. Germline-derived CDR1 and CDR2 are ENHRY and SYGVKD. The DNA for the CDR3 is TGTGCCATCAGTGAGTCGACTAGCGGGGGGGATGAGCAGTTCTTC. This gives the protein CAISESTSGGDEQFF.